The next 32 T cell receptor beta chains were all read from a single sample in a study of T cells in Graves' hyperthyroidism and ophthalmopathy. TCR beta CDR3 sequences were amplified from RNA transcripts. TCR CDR3 underwent first-round RT-PCR with the HTBI primer set. MiXCR, run by TCRdb on the multiplex PCR reads, gives a single entry per CDR3 protein. The sample contains about 530,000 distinct CDR3 sequences, 17% of which appear only once. What was sequenced was blood. The receptors were gathered from a woman between 18 and 30 years old with Graves' ophthalmopathy.

The sample holds a few counts of this clonotype. V and J are TRBV4-1 and TRBJ2-1, with D tentatively TRBD2 (6 bases). The germline V gene encodes CDR1 MGHRA and CDR2 YSYEKL. Trimming removed 4 bases at V and 4 bases at J, with 14 bases between. The CDR3 has 15 residues. Written as DNA, the CDR3 is TGCGCCAGCAGCCGGGACCTCGGGACTTACAATGAGCAGTTCTTC. Translation: CASSRDLGTYNEQFF.

This rearrangement joins TRBV30 to TRBJ2-5; TRBD2 is a possible D gene (6 bases). Germline assignment: CDR1 GTSNPN and CDR2 SVGIG (reference sequence). Trimming took off 4 bases at V and 5 bases at J, with 11 bases between the two ends. The CDR3 extends over 12 amino acids. The CDR3 nucleotides are TGTGCCTGGACCGGGGGACCGGAGACCCAGTACTTC. Translated: CAWTGGPETQYF.

The genes are TRBV4-1 and TRBJ1-1; 7 bases agree with TRBD1. After removal of 0 bases from V and 5 bases from J, the junction contained 6 bases not matched to a gene. The CDR3 length is 15 residues. The germline V gene encodes CDR1 MGHRA and CDR2 YSYEKL. The CDR3 coding sequence is TGCGCCAGCAGCCAAGATGCAGGGGGAAGTACTGAAGCTTTCTTT. Its translation: CASSQDAGGSTEAFF.

This clonotype has only a few counts. The CDR3 is CASSIWGTGELFF. CDR3 sequence (DNA): TGTGCCAGTAGTATTTGGGGCACCGGGGAGCTGTTTTTT. The chain has TRBV19 and TRBJ2-2; D not resolved. V shed 3 bases and J shed 4 bases, with 6 bases lying between them. The CDR3 is made up of 13 amino acids. From germline, CDR1 is LNHDA and CDR2 SQIVND (reference sequence).

Many counts were recorded for this clonotype. The rearrangement uses TRBV28 and TRBJ2-4; 7 bases fit TRBD1. After removal of 2 bases from V and 6 bases from J, the junction contained 22 bases not matched to a gene. Germline V gene sequence: CDR1 MDHEN, CDR2 SYDVKM. The CDR3 has 20 residues. The CDR3 protein is CASSLRRGSHRGLSRNIQYF. The CDR3 DNA reads TGTGCCAGCAGTTTACGCCGTGGGTCCCACAGGGGCCTTAGTAGAAACATTCAGTACTTC.

This clonotype was found many times. This sequence joins TRBV20-1 and TRBJ2-5; D unresolved. Germline CDR1 is DFQATT and CDR2 is SNEGSKA (reference sequence). Trimming took 1 base from V and 5 from J, leaving 17 bases between them. There are 15 residues in the CDR3. The CDR3 sequence is CSARVLDRTGETQYF. CDR3 in DNA: TGCAGTGCTAGAGTTTTAGACCGCACCGGGGAGACCCAGTACTTC.

This clonotype showed up just a few times. The chain has TRBV11-1 and TRBJ1-1; D gene unclear. V was pared by 2 bases and J by 8 bases, with 15 bases between. CDR1 and CDR2 from the germline V gene are SGHAT and FQDESV (reference sequence). The CDR3 is 14 residues long. Here the CDR3 reads CASSLRSEFTEAFF. CDR3 in DNA: TGTGCCAGCAGCTTAAGGTCAGAGTTTACGGAAGCTTTCTTT.

The chain uses TRBV6-5 and TRBJ2-7, with 12 positions matching TRBD2. This CDR3 has 17 amino acids. The germline V gene has CDR1 MNHEY and CDR2 SVGAGI. Germline trimming cut 2 bases from V and 2 bases from J; bases unmatched to any gene: 7. As DNA, the CDR3 is TGTGCCAGCAGTTACCCCCTAGCGGGAGGGTCTGCCTACGAGCAGTACTTC. This sequence encodes CASSYPLAGGSAYEQYF.

This clonotype has ten or more counts. The chain joins TRBV28 to TRBJ2-5; perhaps TRBD2 as D (6 bases). With 6 bases removed from V and 4 bases from J, the gap between germline ends came to 12 bases. CDR1 and CDR2 (germline): MDHEN, SYDVKM. The CDR3 extends over 13 amino acids. CDR3 amino acids: CASRPQGGETQYF. The CDR3 DNA follows: TGTGCCAGCAGGCCCCAGGGAGGAGAGACCCAGTACTTC.

This clonotype was seen at least ten times. The chain has TRBV28 and TRBJ2-7; TRBD2 aligns across 8 bases. Trimming took 6 bases from V and 4 from J; bases not matched to a gene: 5. Looked up from germline, CDR1 is MDHEN and CDR2 is SYDVKM. CDR3 length equals 13 residues. CDR3 region: CASSERERYEQYF. DNA for the CDR3: TGTGCCAGCAGCGAGCGGGAGAGATACGAGCAGTACTTC.

The V call is TRBV27, the J call TRBJ2-5; 9 bases are a match to TRBD1. V was pared by 5 bases and J by 2 bases, with 15 bases of the junction left unmatched. The germline V gene encodes CDR1 MNHEY and CDR2 SMNVEV (reference sequence). This CDR3 is 18 amino acids long. The CDR3 DNA sequence: TGTGCCAGCAGTACACACCCGGACAGGGGATCCGAGCAAGAGACCCAGTACTTC. Translation gives CASSTHPDRGSEQETQYF.

This clonotype was seen at least ten times. In nucleotides, the CDR3 is TGTGCCAGCAGCCAGACAGGGTTGGAGCCCCAGCATTTT. This gives the protein CASSQTGLEPQHF. The chain recombines TRBV3-1 with TRBJ1-5, with TRBD1 matching 7 bases. Unmatched junction bases numbered 4, after V lost 3 bases and J lost 8 bases. Per germline, CDR1 LGHDT and CDR2 YNNKEL (reference sequence). The CDR3 covers 13 residues.

The genes are TRBV12-3 or TRBV12-4 and TRBJ2-3, with D perhaps assigned TRBD1 or TRBD2 (6 bases each). Trimming took off 6 bases at V and 3 bases at J, with 16 bases between the two ends. This CDR3 has 15 amino acids. The CDR3 DNA reads as TGTGCCAGCAGCTTGGAGGGGGTGAGGACAGATACGCAGTATTTT. Protein sequence: CASSLEGVRTDTQYF.

This clonotype was recorded at least ten times. The rearrangement uses TRBV18 and TRBJ1-5; unclear D gene. Germline lookup yields CDR1 KGHSH and CDR2 LQKENI. The CDR3 totals 14 residues. The germline V and J ends were trimmed by 3 bases and 0 bases, with 6 bases remaining between them. In DNA form, the CDR3 reads TGTGCCAGCTCACCGAGTTTTAGCAATCAGCCCCAGCATTTT. Translating it yields CASSPSFSNQPQHF.

This chain connects TRBV5-1 to TRBJ2-7, with D unresolved. Germline CDR1 is SGHRS and CDR2 is YFSETQ. V dropped 0 bases and J dropped 7 bases, with 14 bases sitting between them. This CDR3 has 14 residues. The CDR3 protein is CASSLGVRTGEQYF. CDR3 nucleotide sequence: TGCGCCAGCAGCTTGGGGGTCAGGACGGGTGAGCAGTACTTC.

This clonotype has ten or more counts. The genes are TRBV11-2 and TRBJ2-1; TRBD2 is a possible D gene (6 bases). The V end was cut by 5 bases, the J end by 3 bases, with 11 bases between. The CDR3 is 14 amino acids. CDR1 is SGHAT and CDR2 is FQNNGV in the germline V gene. CDR3 DNA: TGTGCCAGCAGCAGGACGGGACTCTACAATGAGCAGTTCTTC. It encodes CASSRTGLYNEQFF.

This clonotype occurred many times. The genes are TRBV29-1 and TRBJ2-3; no clear D. In germline, CDR1 is SQVTM, CDR2 ANQGSEA. V was cut by 4 bases and J by 7 bases, with 9 bases left in between. The CDR3 runs 11 residues. The CDR3 protein is CSVGLENTQYF. The CDR3 nucleotides are TGCAGCGTTGGGTTGGAAAATACGCAGTATTTT.

The chain combines TRBV5-6 with TRBJ2-1; no definite D call. Between the trimmed V and J ends, which lost 6 bases and 3 bases, there was a span of 10 bases. The length of the CDR3 is 13 residues. Germline CDR1 SGHDT, CDR2 YYEEEE. CDR3: CASNNRGYNEQFF. The CDR3 bases are TGTGCCAGCAACAATAGAGGCTACAATGAGCAGTTCTTC. The full variable domain, completed using reference TRBV5-6 and TRBJ2-1, is DAGVTQSPTHLIKTRGQQVTLRCSPKSGHDTVSWYQQALGQGPQFIFQYYEEEERQRGNFPDRFSGHQFPNYSSELNVNALLLGDSALYLCASNNRGYNEQFFGPGTRLTVL.

This clonotype showed up many times. The J gene is TRBJ2-3, the V gene TRBV20-1; possible D gene TRBD2, 5 bases. CDR1 is DFQATT, CDR2 SNEGSKA, per germline (reference sequence). Trimming took off 8 bases at V and 1 base at J, with 19 bases between the two ends. The CDR3 covers 15 residues. The CDR3 spells CSTRRSGSGTDTQYF. CDR3 nucleotide sequence: TGCAGTACCCGACGGTCGGGGTCGGGCACAGATACGCAGTATTTT.

This clonotype was recorded a few times. The chain carries TRBV9 and TRBJ2-3; TRBD2 agrees at 8 bases. From germline, CDR1 is SGDLS and CDR2 YYNGEE. V dropped 1 base and J dropped 2; count of bases not matched to a gene: 3. This CDR3 comprises 15 residues. The CDR3 protein is CASSVREGFTDTQYF. DNA of the CDR3: TGTGCCAGCAGCGTACGGGAGGGATTCACAGATACGCAGTATTTT.

This clonotype was observed at least ten times. The junction shows a germline mismatch at one end, possibly a read error. The V gene is TRBV7-2, the J gene TRBJ2-1; D ambiguous. This CDR3 is built from 16 residues. Germline CDR1 reads SGHTA; CDR2 reads FQGNSA. The CDR3, as DNA: TGTGCCAGCAGCCCGGGCCTCTCGAGGTCCTACGATGAGCAGTTCTTC. It specifies CASSPGLSRSYDEQFF. Together with reference TRBV7-2 and TRBJ2-1, the CDR3 gives the full variable domain: GAGVSQSPSNKVTEKGKDVELRCDPISGHTALYWYRQSLGQGLEFLIYFQGNSAPDKSGLPSDRFSAERTGGSVSTLTIQRTQQEDSAVYLCASSPGLSRSYDEQFFGPGTRLTVL.

The chain has TRBV20-1 and TRBJ2-2; tentative D call: TRBD2 (6 bases). There are 17 residues in the CDR3. V lost 0 bases and J lost 7, with 21 bases in between. The germline CDR1 and CDR2 sequences are DFQATT and SNEGSKA (reference sequence). For the CDR3, the DNA is TGCAGTGCTAGAGATATTCTAGGAGCCTTGGGGGGCGGGGAGCTGTTTTTT. It codes for CSARDILGALGGGELFF.

The chain uses TRBV28 and TRBJ2-7; maybe TRBD1 (6 bases). Germline V CDR1 and CDR2: MDHEN, SYDVKM. The CDR3 runs to 16 residues. Trimming cost V 3 bases and J 0 bases, with 15 bases left between them. CDR3: CASSLFQGTSSYEQYF. The CDR3 DNA sequence: TGTGCCAGCAGTTTGTTTCAGGGGACGAGCTCCTACGAGCAGTACTTC.

Only a few counts were recorded for this clonotype. This rearrangement joins TRBV29-1 to TRBJ2-5; 9 bases are shared with TRBD2. Germline V lookup: CDR1 SQVTM, CDR2 ANQGSEA. Trimming cost V 5 bases and J 4 bases; bases outside gene matches: 5. This CDR3 is built from 13 residues. CDR3 nucleotide sequence: TGCAGCGTTTTGCGGGAGGGCCCAGAGACCCAGTACTTC. Protein: CSVLREGPETQYF.

This clonotype has just a few counts. The gene calls are TRBV6-5 and TRBJ1-2; 10 nucleotides line up with TRBD1. Germline V gene lookup returns CDR1 MNHEY and CDR2 SVGAGI. V lost 1 base to trimming and J lost 8 bases; unmatched junction nucleotides: 1. The CDR3 contains 13 residues. DNA for the CDR3: TGTGCCAGCAGTTACTGGACAGGGGGGGGCTACACCTTC. Its translation: CASSYWTGGGYTF.

In its sample, this clonotype was seen a few times. V gene TRBV13 combines with J gene TRBJ1-2; a possible D gene is TRBD1 (5 bases). Germline CDR1 and CDR2: PRHDT and FYEKMQ (reference sequence). CDR3 length: 18 amino acids. Trimming removed 3 bases from V and 0 bases from J, with 20 bases in between. For the CDR3, the DNA is TGTGCCAGCAGCTTGGTATCCGCATCGGGGGGTGCTAACTATGGCTACACCTTC. Its protein is CASSLVSASGGANYGYTF.

The sample holds many counts of this clonotype. J is TRBJ2-1 and V is TRBV2, with a possible D match to TRBD1 (6 bases). Looked up from germline, CDR1 is SNHLY and CDR2 is FYNNEI. The CDR3 extends over 15 amino acids. Between the trimmed V and J ends, which lost 6 bases and 2 bases, there was a span of 14 bases. CDR3 in DNA: TGTGCCAGCAGGGACAGAAGAAAGCCCTACAATGAGCAGTTCTTC. Residues: CASRDRRKPYNEQFF. Full variable domain (rest looked up from reference TRBV2 and TRBJ2-1): EPEVTQTPSHQVTQMGQEVILRCVPISNHLYFYWYRQILGQKVEFLVSFYNNEISEKSEIFDDQFSVERPDGSNFTLKIRSTKLEDSAMYFCASRDRRKPYNEQFFGPGTRLTVL.

CDR3 DNA: TGCGCCAGCAGCCCCCCGTACGGAGGGACTGAAGCTTTCTTT. It codes for CASSPPYGGTEAFF. This rearrangement joins TRBV4-1 to TRBJ1-1, with no clear D. The V gene lost 4 bases and the J gene lost 5 bases, with 14 bases spanning the gap. The CDR3 consists of 14 residues. The germline gives CDR1 MGHRA, CDR2 YSYEKL.

This clonotype showed up many times. This chain joins TRBV3-1 and TRBJ2-7, with D possibly TRBD2 on 5 matching bases. This CDR3 has 14 amino acids. V was pared by 9 bases and J by 1 base, with 16 bases between. CDR1 LGHDT and CDR2 YNNKEL come from the germline V gene (reference sequence). The CDR3 here is CASRLASGSYEQYF. CDR3 bases: TGTGCCAGTAGGTTGGCTTCGGGATCCTACGAGCAGTACTTC.

In this sample, this clonotype turned up many times. The chain combines TRBV7-2 with TRBJ2-7; D may be TRBD2 (6 bases). This CDR3 contains 14 residues. CDR1 SGHTA and CDR2 FQGNSA come from the germline V gene. Trimming stripped 5 bases from V and 7 bases from J, with 18 bases between. As DNA, the CDR3 is TGTGCCAGCAGCGCCGGGACTGGCCCGATAGAGCAGTACTTC. Protein sequence: CASSAGTGPIEQYF.

The chain links TRBV19 to TRBJ1-2; 7 bases fit TRBD1. Looked up from germline, CDR1 is LNHDA and CDR2 is SQIVND (reference sequence). With V trimmed by 6 bases and J by 4 bases, 11 bases remained unmatched. CDR3 size: 15 residues. CDR3 DNA sequence: TGTGCCAGTAGCAGGGGGGCGTCTGGGGTCTATGGCTACACCTTC. Its translation is CASSRGASGVYGYTF.

The sample holds many counts of this clonotype. CDR3 protein: CASSLGTGVWTEAFF. The DNA of the CDR3 is TGCGCCAGCAGCTTGGGGACAGGGGTATGGACTGAAGCTTTCTTT. The chain links TRBV5-1 to TRBJ1-1, with TRBD1 matching over 9 bases. Germline V gene sequence: CDR1 SGHRS, CDR2 YFSETQ. CDR3 size: 15 residues. J lost 5 bases, V lost 0 bases, and 5 bases had no gene match.